These 30 T cell receptor beta chains originate from one sample sequenced in a study of cytomegalovirus exposure and HLA in healthy donors. 60 Vbeta and 13 Jbeta primers were used in PCR. Libraries were prepared by immunoSEQ multiplex PCR; TCRdb keeps only in-frame clonotypes and omits some of them. Its listing shows roughly 51,000 clones. The sample was PBMCs. The receptors come from a woman aged 40 to 50 in good health and CMV-seronegative.

The chain is built from TRBV4-1 and TRBJ1-2; D uncertain. V lost 1 base to trimming and J lost 4 bases, with 19 bases between them. Germline V gene lookup returns CDR1 MGHRA and CDR2 YSYEKL. This CDR3 region has 17 residues. The CDR3 region has the DNA TGCGCCAGCAGCCAAGTCCCTGGACGGCCGGGAGGCTATGGCTACACCTTC. This gives the protein CASSQVPGRPGGYGYTF.

The chain employs TRBV5-1 and TRBJ2-7; 9 positions agree with TRBD1. The germline CDR1 and CDR2 sequences are SGHRS and YFSETQ. V was pared by 3 bases and J by 0 bases, with 1 base of the junction left unmatched. The CDR3 contains 14 residues. CDR3 sequence reads: CASSSQGASYEQYF. The CDR3 region has the DNA TGCGCCAGCAGCTCACAGGGGGCCTCCTACGAGCAGTACTTC.

The J gene is TRBJ2-1, the V gene TRBV7-3; possibly TRBD2 for D (5 bases). The CDR3 has 14 residues. In germline, CDR1 is SGHTA, CDR2 FQGTGA. The V end was cut by 9 bases, the J end by 9 bases, with 21 bases between. This CDR3 reads CASRQESSRGEQFF. The CDR3, as DNA: TGTGCCAGTCGCCAGGAAAGTAGTCGGGGTGAGCAGTTCTTC.

A note on this clone: One junction end does not reproduce the germline sequence, and a read error may be involved. Additional DNA sequences in this sample encode the identical CDR3. This chain joins TRBV11-2 and TRBJ2-7; the D is unclear. The CDR3 runs to 16 residues. Germline CDR1 is SGHAT and CDR2 is FQNNGV. DNA of the CDR3: TGTGCCAGCAGCCTAGATCGGCAGGCTATCTCCTACGAGCAGTACTTC. Its protein is CASSLDRQAISYEQYF.

The chain employs TRBV7-2 and TRBJ1-1; perhaps TRBD1 as D (6 bases). With 5 bases removed from V and 11 bases from J, the gap between germline ends came to 21 bases. The V gene's germline CDR1 is SGHTA and CDR2 FQGNSA. The length of the CDR3 is 14 residues. The CDR3 protein is CASSARRTANEAFF. CDR3 in DNA: TGTGCCAGCAGCGCCCGGAGGACAGCCAATGAGGCTTTCTTT. Full variable domain (rest looked up from reference TRBV7-2 and TRBJ1-1): GAGVSQSPSNKVTEKGKDVELRCDPISGHTALYWYRQSLGQGLEFLIYFQGNSAPDKSGLPSDRFSAERTGGSVSTLTIQRTQQEDSAVYLCASSARRTANEAFFGQGTRLTVV.

The rearrangement uses TRBV19 and TRBJ1-6; 10 positions agree with TRBD1. Germline CDR1 reads LNHDA; CDR2 reads SQIVND (reference sequence). V lost 8 bases, J lost 9 bases, and 10 bases stayed unmatched. This CDR3 region has 15 residues. The CDR3 region has the DNA TGTGCCAGTGCGACAGGGGGCGTAACACGTTCACCCCTCCACTTT. Protein: CASATGGVTRSPLHF.

The rearrangement joins TRBV18 to TRBJ1-5; the match to TRBD1 covers 8 bases. Germline CDR1 KGHSH, CDR2 LQKENI. This CDR3 contains 17 residues. Unmatched junction bases numbered 7, after V lost 1 base and J lost 2 bases. CDR3 in DNA: TGTGCCAGCTCACCACAGGGGACAGGCCTCGGCAATCAGCCCCAGCATTTT. It yields the protein CASSPQGTGLGNQPQHF.

V gene TRBV9 combines with J gene TRBJ1-1; D gene uncertain. Trimming removed 1 base at V and 3 bases at J, with 7 bases between. CDR1 and CDR2 from the germline V gene are SGDLS and YYNGEE. This CDR3 is 13 amino acids long. The CDR3 DNA is TGTGCCAGCAGCGTAAATCGGGACACTGAAGCTTTCTTT. The encoded protein is CASSVNRDTEAFF.

This chain joins TRBV15 and TRBJ1-1; D gene unclear. V lost 0 bases and J 1 base, leaving 6 bases between the germline ends. CDR3 size: 14 residues. Germline CDR1 is LNHNV and CDR2 is YYDKDF (reference sequence). CDR3 coding DNA: TGTGCCACCAGCAGAGATTACAGGAACACTGAAGCTTTCTTT. Its protein is CATSRDYRNTEAFF.

The J gene is TRBJ2-7, the V gene TRBV5-1; TRBD1 aligns across 10 bases. Germline V gene sequence: CDR1 SGHRS, CDR2 YFSETQ. The CDR3 has 15 residues. Losses at the gene ends were 4 bases for V and 2 bases for J; bases not matched to a gene: 6. CDR3: CASSPGQGFAYEQYF. The CDR3 nucleotides are TGCGCCAGCAGCCCGGGACAGGGGTTCGCCTACGAGCAGTACTTC.

V and J are TRBV19 and TRBJ2-5, with TRBD2 identical over 7 bases. The CDR3 consists of 13 residues. With V trimmed by 2 bases and J by 5 bases, 2 bases remained unmatched. CDR1 and CDR2 from the germline V gene are LNHDA and SQIVND (reference sequence). CDR3 DNA sequence: TGTGCCAGTAGTATACGGGGAGGGGAGACCCAGTACTTC. Protein: CASSIRGGETQYF.

The CDR3 here is CASSTPGGVSPLHF. As DNA, the CDR3 is TGTGCCAGCAGCACACCGGGGGGGGTATCACCCCTCCACTTT. V usage is TRBV5-4 and J usage is TRBJ1-6; D may be TRBD1 (5 bases). The V gene lost 4 bases and the J gene lost 10 bases, with 15 bases spanning the gap. The germline CDR1 and CDR2 sequences are SGHNT and YYREEE (reference sequence). The CDR3 extends over 14 amino acids.

This chain uses TRBV29-1 with TRBJ2-2; the match to TRBD1 covers 8 bases. The CDR3 has 13 residues. Germline CDR1 is SQVTM and CDR2 is ANQGSEA. The junction had 6 bases not matched to a gene; V was cut back by 7 bases and J by 5 bases. The CDR3 sequence is CSARTGQTGELFF. In nucleotides, the CDR3 is TGCAGCGCACGGACAGGGCAGACCGGGGAGCTGTTTTTT.

This chain uses TRBV4-1 with TRBJ1-2; TRBD1 is a possible D gene (5 bases). V dropped 0 bases and J dropped 8 bases, with 16 bases sitting between them. This CDR3 comprises 15 residues. Germline V gives CDR1 MGHRA, CDR2 YSYEKL. The CDR3 coding sequence is TGCGCCAGCAGCCAAGATGGGGCTCCGCCAGCCGGCTACACCTTC. Its protein is CASSQDGAPPAGYTF.

The chain uses TRBV30 and TRBJ1-5; D is perhaps TRBD1 (6 bases). CDR3 length: 13 amino acids. Trimming took off 3 bases at V and 8 bases at J, with 14 bases between the two ends. From germline, CDR1 is GTSNPN and CDR2 SVGIG (reference sequence). The CDR3 DNA reads as TGTGCCTGGAGCTCCGGGACAACGGAGCCCCAGCATTTT. As protein: CAWSSGTTEPQHF.

The V call is TRBV5-1, the J call TRBJ1-4; the D is unclear. The CDR3 runs 15 residues. The V and J ends lost 4 bases and 0 bases respectively, with 10 bases between them. Germline loops: CDR1 SGHRS, CDR2 YFSETQ. CDR3 DNA sequence: TGCGCCAGCAGCCCCTCCGCGACAACTAATGAAAAACTGTTTTTT. Amino acids: CASSPSATTNEKLFF.

To note about this clone: Germline and junction disagree at one end, which may indicate a read error. Here the CDR3 reads CASSLGTSPHNEQFF. CDR3 nucleotide sequence: TGTGCTAGCAGCTTAGGGACTAGTCCCCACAATGAGCAGTTCTTC. The rearrangement uses TRBV7-7 and TRBJ2-1; 8 nucleotides line up with TRBD2. The CDR3 spans 15 residues. Germline V CDR1 and CDR2: SSHAT, FNYEAQ (reference sequence).

Note on this clone: An end of the junction differs from the germline gene, which may be a read error. J is TRBJ2-1 and V is TRBV19; D may be TRBD1 (5 bases). CDR1 is LNHDA and CDR2 is SQIVND in the germline V gene (reference sequence). The CDR3 is 15 amino acids. The CDR3 here is CASSMGPNSDNEQFF. DNA for the CDR3: TGTGCCAGTAGTATGGGGCCAAACTCCGACAATGAGCAGTTCTTC.

The rearrangement uses TRBV25-1 and TRBJ2-1, with 9 nucleotides matching TRBD2. J was trimmed by 13 bases and V by 3 bases; bases with no gene match: 7. Germline CDR1 and CDR2: MGHDK and SYGVNS. This CDR3 is built from 13 residues. This CDR3 is CASSESSGADQFF. CDR3 in DNA: TGTGCCAGCAGTGAGTCTAGCGGGGCAGATCAGTTCTTC.

J is TRBJ1-1 and V is TRBV7-8; 7 nucleotides agree with TRBD1. Germline trimming cut 3 bases from V and 4 bases from J; bases unmatched to any gene: 5. From germline, CDR1 is SGHVS and CDR2 FQNEAQ. The CDR3 is made up of 14 amino acids. DNA of the CDR3: TGTGCCAGCAGCTTTACAGGGGTGGGCACTGAAGCTTTCTTT. It specifies CASSFTGVGTEAFF.

This chain uses TRBV6-5 with TRBJ1-4; D is perhaps TRBD1 (6 bases). The V and J ends lost 0 bases and 10 bases respectively, with 12 bases between them. This CDR3 is built from 14 residues. Germline V gives CDR1 MNHEY, CDR2 SVGAGI. CDR3 region: CASSYSPWGRKLFF. The CDR3 bases are TGTGCCAGCAGTTACTCTCCCTGGGGGCGAAAACTGTTTTTT.

The rearrangement uses TRBV13 and TRBJ1-1; 9 positions agree with TRBD1. Looked up from germline, CDR1 is PRHDT and CDR2 is FYEKMQ (reference sequence). V shed 1 base and J 4 bases; nucleotides not matched to a gene: 4. The CDR3 totals 15 residues. The CDR3 region is CASSLDRGRVTEAFF. The CDR3 DNA follows: TGTGCCAGCAGCTTAGACAGGGGGCGCGTCACTGAAGCTTTCTTT.

The chain couples TRBV18 to TRBJ1-1, with D perhaps matching TRBD1 (5 bases). This CDR3 region has 13 residues. Germline V gives CDR1 KGHSH, CDR2 LQKENI. With 2 bases removed from V and 6 bases from J, the gap between germline ends came to 10 bases. The CDR3 nucleotides read TGTGCCAGCTCACCAGGGGGGACGGCTGAAGCTTTCTTT. Its translation is CASSPGGTAEAFF.

The J gene is TRBJ2-5, the V gene TRBV6-1, with 8 bases aligning to TRBD1. CDR1 is MNHNS and CDR2 is SASEGT in the germline V gene. Unmatched junction bases numbered 3, after V lost 3 bases and J lost 6 bases. The CDR3 contains 13 residues. The CDR3 nucleotides are TGTGCCAGCAGTGACAGGGGGCTGAAGACCCAGTACTTC. It encodes CASSDRGLKTQYF.

The rearrangement uses TRBV28 and TRBJ1-2; unclear D gene. CDR1 is MDHEN and CDR2 is SYDVKM in the germline V gene. The ends were cut back, 5 bases at V and 2 bases at J, with 15 bases in the middle. The CDR3 is 15 residues long. For the CDR3, the DNA is TGTGCCAGCAGTACTCCCGAGGCGGGGAACTATGGCTACACCTTC. It specifies CASSTPEAGNYGYTF.

The chain recombines TRBV27 with TRBJ2-7, with D possibly TRBD2 on 6 matching bases. V lost 5 bases and J lost 0, with 8 bases in between. Germline V lookup: CDR1 MNHEY, CDR2 SMNVEV (reference sequence). There are 13 residues in the CDR3. CDR3 nucleotides: TGTGCCAGCAGTCCGACTAGCTCCTACGAGCAGTACTTC. It specifies CASSPTSSYEQYF.

V and J are TRBV15 and TRBJ2-7, with 12 bases that match TRBD2. The CDR3 covers 15 residues. With V trimmed by 5 bases and J by 3 bases, 5 bases remained unmatched. Per the germline V gene, CDR1 is LNHNV and CDR2 is YYDKDF (reference sequence). The CDR3 DNA is TGTGCCACCAGCGCCAGGACTAGCGGGATCTACGAGCAGTACTTC. It is translated as CATSARTSGIYEQYF.

The genes are TRBV15 and TRBJ2-2, with TRBD2 matching 12 bases. The CDR3 runs 21 residues. Germline trimming cut 0 bases from V and 6 bases from J; bases unmatched to any gene: 17. Germline assignment: CDR1 LNHNV and CDR2 YYDKDF (reference sequence). The CDR3 DNA sequence: TGTGCCACCAGCAGAGATCCTTCCCGGGCTAGCGGGAGGGCCGTCCCCGGGGAGCTGTTTTTT. Translated, it gives CATSRDPSRASGRAVPGELFF.

The chain employs TRBV18 and TRBJ1-2, with D possibly TRBD1 on 5 matching bases. V was cut by 2 bases and J by 6 bases, with 22 bases left in between. The CDR3 extends over 17 amino acids. Germline V gives CDR1 KGHSH, CDR2 LQKENI. The CDR3 protein is CASSPVGHGPIKNGYTF. Here the CDR3 DNA reads TGTGCCAGCTCACCAGTCGGACATGGCCCTATTAAGAATGGCTACACCTTC.

The rearrangement links TRBV27 to TRBJ2-7, with 13 bases matching TRBD2. V shed 5 bases, J shed 5 bases, and the junction held 6 bases outside the gene matches. Germline CDR1 is MNHEY and CDR2 is SMNVEV (reference sequence). The CDR3 is made up of 15 amino acids. The CDR3 DNA reads as TGTGCCAGCAGTCTACTAGCGGGAGGGGGCCACGAGCAGTACTTC. Residues: CASSLLAGGGHEQYF.